This T cell receptor beta chain originates from a study of blood T cell repertoires in COVID-19. Study in general: From the United States, Italy and Spain came samples of acute and convalescent COVID-19. PBMCs, B-cell-depleted T cells, or T cells provided the cDNA or gDNA that made up the material.

V was pared by 0 bases and J by 9 bases, with 7 bases of the junction left unmatched. CDR1 SGHTA and CDR2 FQGNSA come from the germline V gene. This CDR3 region has 16 residues. Authors' analysis steps: From reference gene primer amplification, estimates of nucleated cell counts were derived. Only in-frame clones appear in the TCRdb table, and some are missing; sequencing was by immunoSEQ multiplex PCR. That table furnishes V, J and clone size, whereas the DNA furnished D and trimming. Among about 220,000 clones listed, around four fifths were seen once. This TCR was recovered from a woman in her sixties or seventies who had recovered from COVID-19. This chain links TRBV7-2 with TRBJ2-1; 11 bases match TRBD1. Sequencing was done on a sample of peripheral blood. This CDR3 reads CASSLAGTGGYVEQFF. In nucleotides, the CDR3 is TGTGCCAGCAGCTTAGCCGGGACAGGGGGATACGTTGAGCAGTTCTTC.